These 14 T cell receptor beta chains originate from one sample sequenced in a study of cytomegalovirus exposure and HLA in healthy donors. With 60 Vbeta and 13 Jbeta primers, the PCR was carried out. Libraries were prepared by immunoSEQ multiplex PCR; TCRdb keeps only in-frame clonotypes and omits some of them. The sample has some 150,000 clones; 73% are singletons. The sample was PBMCs. All receptors derive from a human donor in good health.

This chain joins TRBV7-9 and TRBJ2-2; D perhaps matches TRBD1 (6 bases). The CDR3 is 18 residues long. Germline CDR1 SEHNR, CDR2 FQNEAQ (reference sequence). V dropped 1 base and J dropped 2 bases, with 17 bases sitting between them. The CDR3 sequence is CASSLDLWTATNTGELFF. The DNA of the CDR3 is TGTGCCAGCAGCTTAGATCTTTGGACAGCTACTAACACCGGGGAGCTGTTTTTT. Full variable domain (remainder filled in from reference TRBV7-9 and TRBJ2-2): DTGVSQNPRHKITKRGQNVTFRCDPISEHNRLYWYRQTLGQGPEFLTYFQNEAQLEKSRLLSDRFSAERPKGSFSTLEIQRTEQGDSAMYLCASSLDLWTATNTGELFFGEGSRLTVL.

The chain recombines TRBV29-1 with TRBJ1-2; 11 nucleotides match TRBD1. The CDR3 length is 13 residues. V lost 4 bases and J lost 5; bases outside the gene matches: 3. Per germline, CDR1 SQVTM and CDR2 ANQGSEA. The DNA of the CDR3 is TGCAGCGTTGCGGGACAGGGGGATTATGGCTACACCTTC. As protein: CSVAGQGDYGYTF.

This clone was recorded once. The chain recombines TRBV11-3 with TRBJ2-5; TRBD2 agrees at 7 bases. This CDR3 contains 15 residues. V was clipped by 1 base and J by 4 bases; unmatched bases: 6. CDR1 is SGHNT and CDR2 is YENEEA in the germline V gene. The CDR3 DNA reads as TGTGCCAGCAGCTTAGGCGGGAGAGGAGGAGAGACCCAGTACTTC. Protein sequence: CASSLGGRGGETQYF. The whole variable domain, remainder taken from reference TRBV11-3 and TRBJ2-5, is EAGVVQSPRYKIIEKKQPVAFWCNPISGHNTLYWYLQNLGQGPELLIRYENEEAVDDSQLPKDRFSAERLKGVDSTLKIQPAELGDSAVYLCASSLGGRGGETQYFGPGTRLLVL.

This clone was recorded once. The genes are TRBV7-2 and TRBJ1-1, with 9 bases matching TRBD1. The ends lost 5 bases at V and 5 bases at J; junction bases unmatched: 12. The CDR3 covers 16 residues. CDR1 and CDR2 from the germline V gene are SGHTA and FQGNSA. The CDR3, as DNA: TGTGCCAGCAGCCTACAGGGGGCAGGGGGATTAACTGAAGCTTTCTTT. It translates to CASSLQGAGGLTEAFF.

The chain carries TRBV11-3 and TRBJ2-5; 14 nucleotides align to TRBD2. Looked up from germline, CDR1 is SGHNT and CDR2 is YENEEA. The CDR3 spans 18 residues. V shed 1 base, J shed 4 bases, and the junction held 8 bases outside the gene matches. This chain's CDR3 is CASSLGGLAGGPGETQYF. DNA for the CDR3: TGTGCCAGCAGCTTAGGAGGACTAGCGGGGGGCCCGGGAGAGACCCAGTACTTC. Using reference TRBV11-3 and TRBJ2-5 for the parts outside the CDR3, the full variable domain is EAGVVQSPRYKIIEKKQPVAFWCNPISGHNTLYWYLQNLGQGPELLIRYENEEAVDDSQLPKDRFSAERLKGVDSTLKIQPAELGDSAVYLCASSLGGLAGGPGETQYFGPGTRLLVL.

The rearrangement links TRBV7-8 to TRBJ2-6; D may be TRBD2 (6 bases). The CDR3 totals 15 residues. Trimming cost V 4 bases and J 4 bases, with 11 bases left between them. CDR1 and CDR2 (germline): SGHVS, FQNEAQ. This CDR3 is CASSSEGRGANVLTF. Here the CDR3 DNA reads TGTGCCAGCAGCTCGGAGGGCCGGGGGGCCAACGTCCTGACTTTC.

The chain links TRBV5-1 to TRBJ2-1; TRBD2 agrees at 9 bases. Germline CDR1 and CDR2: SGHRS and YFSETQ. The CDR3 is made up of 16 amino acids. Unmatched junction bases numbered 5, after V lost 4 bases and J lost 0 bases. The CDR3 here is CASSRRLADSYNEQFF. In DNA, the CDR3 is TGCGCCAGCAGCCGAAGACTAGCGGACTCCTACAATGAGCAGTTCTTC.

The chain combines TRBV4-1 with TRBJ1-1; D gene unclear. V dropped 5 bases and J dropped 1 base, with 14 bases sitting between them. Germline V lookup: CDR1 MGHRA, CDR2 YSYEKL. The CDR3 consists of 15 residues. The CDR3 bases are TGCGCCAGCAGCACTCGATTACAGAAGAACACTGAAGCTTTCTTT. This encodes CASSTRLQKNTEAFF.

CDR3 region: CASSPRQTGRADTQYF. CDR3 DNA: TGTGCCAGCAGCCCCCGCCAGACAGGTAGGGCAGATACGCAGTATTTT. This chain connects TRBV9 to TRBJ2-3; D might be TRBD1 (6 bases). Between the trimmed V and J ends, which lost 4 bases and 4 bases, there was a span of 19 bases. The CDR3 runs to 16 residues. CDR1 and CDR2 from the germline V gene are SGDLS and YYNGEE.

The CDR3, as DNA: TGTGCCAGCAGTGGGACAGGGAACAATGAGCAGTTCTTC. Translated: CASSGTGNNEQFF. The rearrangement links TRBV25-1 to TRBJ2-1; 8 nucleotides line up with TRBD1. CDR1 and CDR2 from the germline V gene are MGHDK and SYGVNS. CDR3 length equals 13 residues. Trimming took 4 bases from V and 5 from J; bases not matched to a gene: 1.

J is TRBJ2-7 and V is TRBV4-1, with 7 nucleotides matching TRBD1. Germline assignment: CDR1 MGHRA and CDR2 YSYEKL. The CDR3 is 14 amino acids. The ends lost 9 bases at V and 0 bases at J; junction bases unmatched: 8. DNA for the CDR3: TGCGCCAGTGCACGACAGGGCAGCTCCTACGAGCAGTACTTC. Translated: CASARQGSSYEQYF.

V and J are TRBV9 and TRBJ2-5, with D maybe TRBD1 (6 bases). CDR3 length: 15 amino acids. V was trimmed by 3 bases and J by 1 base, leaving 13 bases between them. Germline assignment: CDR1 SGDLS and CDR2 YYNGEE. This CDR3 reads CASSESTGIQETQYF. The DNA for the CDR3 is TGTGCCAGCAGCGAGAGTACAGGGATCCAAGAGACCCAGTACTTC.

The chain is built from TRBV4-1 and TRBJ1-4; 8 bases fit TRBD1. The CDR3 sequence is 17 residues long. The germline V gene has CDR1 MGHRA and CDR2 YSYEKL. Trimming took 0 bases from V and 7 from J; bases not matched to a gene: 10. CDR3 coding DNA: TGCGCCAGCAGCCAAGATCGGTTGGACAGGGACAGTGAAAAACTGTTTTTT. This sequence encodes CASSQDRLDRDSEKLFF.

The V call is TRBV6-9, the J call TRBJ1-5; a possible D gene is TRBD1 (5 bases). The CDR3 length is 14 residues. CDR1 is MNHGY, CDR2 SVAAGI, per germline. Trimming took off 0 bases at V and 7 bases at J, with 10 bases between the two ends. The CDR3 DNA sequence: TGTGCCAGCAGTTATTCCAGGGTTCGGCAGCCCCAGCATTTT. Its translation: CASSYSRVRQPQHF.